The 7 T cell receptor beta chains reported below all come from one sample, sequenced in a study of T-cell memory formation after mild COVID-19. TCRdb analysed the 5' RACE reads with MiXCR anew, one entry per CDR3 protein. The sample carries more than 250,000 distinct CDR3 sequences, about a sixth recorded once. The material sequenced was PBMCs or a T cell subset sorted from them (not recorded which). These receptor sequences come from a man younger than 30 who had mild COVID-19 (a few samples of this study predate the infection). Cell type and time point are not known.

The chain carries TRBV10-3 and TRBJ1-1, with TRBD1 as a possible D gene (6 bases). Germline lookup yields CDR1 ENHRY and CDR2 SYGVKD. The CDR3 has 14 residues. V lost 6 bases and J 4 bases, leaving 15 bases between the germline ends. The CDR3 nucleotides are TGTGCCATCAGCCGACAGGTTGGGGGCACTGAAGCTTTCTTT. This codes for CAISRQVGGTEAFF.

The chain joins TRBV29-1 to TRBJ1-2; D is ambiguous. Germline-derived CDR1 and CDR2 are SQVTM and ANQGSEA. This CDR3 region has 11 residues. The germline V and J ends were trimmed by 5 bases and 7 bases, with 11 bases remaining between them. CDR3: CSVLGNAGYTF. DNA for the CDR3: TGCAGCGTTCTGGGGAACGCTGGCTACACCTTC.

This sequence joins TRBV20-1 and TRBJ2-5; TRBD2 aligns across 9 bases. The length of the CDR3 is 12 residues. Germline lookup yields CDR1 DFQATT and CDR2 SNEGSKA (reference sequence). Germline trimming cut 2 bases from V and 13 bases from J; bases unmatched to any gene: 8. CDR3 region: CSARPDTSGLYF. CDR3 nucleotides: TGCAGTGCTAGACCTGACACTAGCGGGTTGTACTTC.

This clonotype was seen more than once but under ten times. J is TRBJ2-1 and V is TRBV4-3; D is unresolved. The V and J ends lost 1 base and 0 bases respectively, with 10 bases between them. The CDR3 spans 16 residues. Germline V lookup: CDR1 LGHNA, CDR2 YSLEER. DNA for the CDR3: TGCGCCAGCAGCCAAGCGAGACCAAGCTCCTACAATGAGCAGTTCTTC. Protein: CASSQARPSSYNEQFF.

The rearrangement uses TRBV20-1 and TRBJ1-6; tentatively, D is TRBD1 (5 bases). CDR1 is DFQATT, CDR2 SNEGSKA, per germline (reference sequence). This CDR3 has 12 residues. Trimming pared 7 bases from V and 11 bases from J, leaving 15 bases between. The CDR3 sequence: CSVKSGDTPLHF. The CDR3 region has the DNA TGCAGTGTCAAATCGGGGGATACACCCCTCCACTTT.

This clonotype was observed a few times. V and J are TRBV27 and TRBJ2-3, with TRBD2 matching 13 bases. Trimming removed 3 bases from V and 2 bases from J; junction bases left unmatched: 5. CDR3 length: 17 residues. Germline V CDR1 and CDR2: MNHEY, SMNVEV (reference sequence). In DNA, the CDR3 is TGTGCCAGCAGTTTGGGGGGACTAGCGGGGATCACAGATACGCAGTATTTT. This translates into CASSLGGLAGITDTQYF.

This clonotype was seen more than once but under ten times. The chain links TRBV4-3 to TRBJ2-7; 7 bases line up with TRBD2. V lost 1 base and J lost 2; bases outside the gene matches: 8. Germline CDR1 reads LGHNA; CDR2 reads YSLEER. This CDR3 comprises 16 residues. Written as DNA, the CDR3 is TGCGCCAGCAGCCAAGTTTACTCACGGGGGGCCTACGAGCAGTACTTC. The encoded protein is CASSQVYSRGAYEQYF.